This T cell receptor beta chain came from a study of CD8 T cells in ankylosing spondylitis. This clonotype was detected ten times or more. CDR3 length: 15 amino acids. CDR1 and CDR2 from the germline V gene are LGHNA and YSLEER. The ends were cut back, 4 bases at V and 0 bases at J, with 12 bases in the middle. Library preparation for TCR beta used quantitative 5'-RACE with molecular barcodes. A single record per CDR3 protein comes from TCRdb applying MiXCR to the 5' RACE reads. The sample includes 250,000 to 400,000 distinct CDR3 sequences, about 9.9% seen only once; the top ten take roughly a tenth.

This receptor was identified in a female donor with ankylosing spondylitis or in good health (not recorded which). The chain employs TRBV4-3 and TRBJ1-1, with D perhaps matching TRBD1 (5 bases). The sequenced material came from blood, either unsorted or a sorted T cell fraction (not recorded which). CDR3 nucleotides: TGCGCCAGCAGCCCGACGGGAGGGGTGAACACTGAAGCTTTCTTT. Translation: CASSPTGGVNTEAFF.